Shown below are 13 T cell receptor beta chains from a single sample sequenced in a study of T-cell reconstitution after alpha-beta-depleted transplantation in children. Unique molecular identifiers were incorporated during preparation of the TCRbeta library. Each CDR3 protein is one row after TCRdb ran MiXCR on the PCR reads. The data contain around 240,000 distinct CDR3 sequences, about 8.8% of them singletons. The source material was PBMCs from the stem cell graft donor, sampled from the stem cell graft. The source of these receptors is a human donor who donated a stem cell graft to a child with SCID.

This clonotype was observed many times. The chain is built from TRBV11-2 and TRBJ2-7, with unresolved D. The CDR3 sequence is 12 residues long. Trimming stripped 2 bases from V and 6 bases from J, with 8 bases between. In germline, CDR1 is SGHAT, CDR2 FQNNGV. CDR3 coding DNA: TGTGCCAGCAGCTTAACTTCGAGCGAGCAGTACTTC. It yields the protein CASSLTSSEQYF.

In its sample, this clonotype was seen many times. The chain couples TRBV9 to TRBJ1-6; D gene unclear. The length of the CDR3 is 15 residues. Germline V gene data show CDR1 as SGDLS and CDR2 as YYNGEE. Trimming left V 0 bases short and J 7 bases short, with 11 bases between. The CDR3 coding sequence is TGTGCCAGCAGCGTAGCCCCGTTTCTAAATTCACCCCTCCACTTT. It yields the protein CASSVAPFLNSPLHF.

The chain combines TRBV20-1 with TRBJ1-1, with TRBD1 matching over 9 bases. V lost 0 bases to trimming and J lost 4 bases; unmatched junction nucleotides: 6. The germline gives CDR1 DFQATT, CDR2 SNEGSKA (reference sequence). This CDR3 is 15 amino acids long. The CDR3 sequence: CSAREPGQGVTEAFF. CDR3 sequence (DNA): TGCAGTGCTAGAGAGCCGGGACAGGGTGTCACTGAAGCTTTCTTT.

This clonotype was seen many times. The chain links TRBV6-1 to TRBJ1-6; 7 positions agree with TRBD1. The CDR3 spans 20 residues. Losses at the gene ends were 7 bases for V and 1 base for J; bases not matched to a gene: 19. Looked up from germline, CDR1 is MNHNS and CDR2 is SASEGT. CDR3 nucleotides: TGTGCCAGCATGAAGGGGGCGATATCCCGCTCCGGGTCCTATAATTCACCCCTCCACTTT. Protein product: CASMKGAISRSGSYNSPLHF.

This clonotype was counted many times. CDR3 protein: CASSLGPRGSEGNTIYF. DNA of the CDR3: TGTGCCAGCAGCTTAGGACCCAGGGGATCAGAAGGAAACACCATATATTTT. J is TRBJ1-3 and V is TRBV7-2; tentatively, D is TRBD1 (6 bases). The germline V gene encodes CDR1 SGHTA and CDR2 FQGNSA. V was pared by 1 base and J by 4 bases, with 17 bases between. This CDR3 contains 17 residues.

This clonotype was detected many times. The CDR3 nucleotides read TGTGCCAGCAGCTTAGGCGGGGGGCCTCGGGACGAGCAGTTCTTC. Amino acids: CASSLGGGPRDEQFF. V gene TRBV11-3 combines with J gene TRBJ2-1; 8 nucleotides align to TRBD2. The V gene end was trimmed by 1 base and the J gene end by 10 bases; junction bases not matched to a gene: 9. The length of the CDR3 is 15 residues. The germline V gene encodes CDR1 SGHNT and CDR2 YENEEA.

This clonotype occurred many times. The chain has TRBV5-8 and TRBJ1-1, with TRBD1 matching 7 bases. This CDR3 spans 15 amino acids. Germline V lookup: CDR1 SGHTS, CDR2 YDEGEE. With 1 base clipped from V and 1 base from J, the junction kept 4 bases outside the gene matches. The CDR3 protein is CASSLRGRTNTEAFF. The DNA of the CDR3 is TGTGCCAGCAGCTTGAGGGGGCGGACGAACACTGAAGCTTTCTTT. Variable domain in full (rest from reference TRBV5-8 and TRBJ1-1): EAGVTQSPTHLIKTRGQQATLRCSPISGHTSVYWYQQALGLGLQFLLWYDEGEERNRGNFPPRFSGRQFPNYSSELNVNALELEDSALYLCASSLRGRTNTEAFFGQGTRLTVV.

V gene TRBV7-2 combines with J gene TRBJ2-5; weak D call: TRBD1 (7 bases). CDR1 is SGHTA and CDR2 is FQGNSA in the germline V gene. The CDR3 covers 16 residues. V lost 2 bases, J lost 3 bases, and 16 bases lay in between. This CDR3 reads CASSLRGTEHKETQYF. The CDR3 DNA reads as TGTGCCAGCAGCTTACGGGGGACAGAGCATAAAGAGACCCAGTACTTC. Full variable domain (rest looked up from reference TRBV7-2 and TRBJ2-5): GAGVSQSPSNKVTEKGKDVELRCDPISGHTALYWYRQSLGQGLEFLIYFQGNSAPDKSGLPSDRFSAERTGGSVSTLTIQRTQQEDSAVYLCASSLRGTEHKETQYFGPGTRLLVL.

This clonotype appeared many times. The J gene is TRBJ2-7, the V gene TRBV7-3; D gene ambiguous. The CDR3 is 13 residues long. V shed 1 base and J shed 6 bases, with 10 bases lying between them. CDR1 is SGHTA and CDR2 is FQGTGA in the germline V gene. The CDR3 coding sequence is TGTGCCAGCAGCTTAAATGGGTTTGGCGAGCAGTACTTC. Its protein is CASSLNGFGEQYF.

The table lists this clonotype with many counts. The gene calls are TRBV7-2 and TRBJ2-1, with a tentative D call TRBD2 (6 bases). V lost 5 bases and J 5 bases, leaving 10 bases between the germline ends. Per the germline V gene, CDR1 is SGHTA and CDR2 is FQGNSA. This CDR3 region has 13 residues. CDR3 nucleotide sequence: TGTGCCAGCAGCGTGACTAGGGACAATGAGCAGTTCTTC. Amino acids: CASSVTRDNEQFF.

This clonotype has ten or more counts. The chain joins TRBV5-5 to TRBJ2-7; TRBD1 aligns across 7 bases. The V gene's germline CDR1 is SGHKS and CDR2 YYEKEE (reference sequence). The CDR3 has 13 amino acids. Trimming took 5 bases from V and 1 from J; bases not matched to a gene: 3. The CDR3 is CASRMTGSYEQYF. The DNA of the CDR3 is TGTGCCAGCAGGATGACAGGGTCCTACGAGCAGTACTTC.

This clonotype was seen many times. The rearrangement uses TRBV12-3 or TRBV12-4 and TRBJ1-2; 9 nucleotides line up with TRBD1. Losses at the gene ends were 7 bases for V and 8 bases for J; bases not matched to a gene: 11. The length of the CDR3 is 14 residues. CDR3 nucleotides: TGTGCCAGCACCCCAACAGGGGGCGCGGGAGGCTACACCTTC. This translates into CASTPTGGAGGYTF.

A word on this clonotype: A much larger clone sits a single nucleotide away, making a read error possible. This chain connects TRBV4-1 to TRBJ1-5, with D tentatively TRBD1 (5 bases). The V gene's germline CDR1 is MGHRA and CDR2 YSYEKL. The CDR3 runs to 16 residues. CDR3 nucleotide sequence: TGCGCCGGCAGCCAACTGGCAGGGATTTTGGCGCAGCCCCAGCATTTT. Protein sequence: CAGSQLAGILAQPQHF.